The 10 T cell receptor beta chains given below trace back to one sample, sequenced in a study of blood T cell repertoires in COVID-19. Sequencing used immunoSEQ multiplex PCR; TCRdb keeps in-frame clones, though not all of them. Among 250,000 to 400,000 clones listed, 85% to 90% were seen once. The sequenced sample was peripheral blood. Every receptor here comes from a woman younger than 45 with COVID-19, enrolled during active disease.

This clone appeared a few times. The CDR3 spells CSVRTAEVDTEAFF. CDR3 nucleotides: TGCAGCGTTCGAACGGCGGAAGTCGACACTGAAGCTTTCTTT. The genes are TRBV29-1 and TRBJ1-1; D is undetermined. The CDR3 contains 14 residues. Germline loops: CDR1 SQVTM, CDR2 ANQGSEA. The V and J ends lost 5 bases and 3 bases respectively, with 16 bases between them. Complete variable domain (other parts from reference TRBV29-1 and TRBJ1-1): SAVISQKPSRDICQRGTSLTIQCQVDSQVTMMFWYRQQPGQSLTLIATANQGSEATYESGFVIDKFPISRPNLTFSTLTVSNMSPEDSSIYLCSVRTAEVDTEAFFGQGTRLTVV.

This chain connects TRBV15 to TRBJ1-5, with a tentative D call TRBD1 (5 bases). V gave up 3 bases and J gave up 3 bases, with 9 bases separating them. The CDR3 contains 14 residues. Germline loops: CDR1 LNHNV, CDR2 YYDKDF (reference sequence). This CDR3 reads CATSSGQINQPQHF. Written as DNA, the CDR3 is TGTGCCACCAGCAGCGGACAAATCAATCAGCCCCAGCATTTT. Full variable domain (missing parts from reference TRBV15 and TRBJ1-5): DAMVIQNPRYQVTQFGKPVTLSCSQTLNHNVMYWYQQKSSQAPKLLFHYYDKDFNNEADTPDNFQSRRPNTSFCFLDIRSPGLGDTAMYLCATSSGQINQPQHFGDGTRLSIL.

The V gene is TRBV3-1 (or the pseudogene TRBV3-2), the J gene TRBJ1-6; possible D gene TRBD1, 6 bases. CDR3 length: 16 amino acids. Deletions cut 2 bases from V and 9 bases from J, with 17 bases between. Germline CDR1 and CDR2: LGHDT and YNNKEL (reference sequence). This CDR3 is CASSQQTGLAISPLHF. CDR3 coding DNA: TGTGCCAGCAGCCAACAGACAGGCCTTGCCATTTCACCCCTCCACTTT.

This chain uses TRBV11-1 with TRBJ1-6, with 7 bases fitting TRBD1. The germline V gene encodes CDR1 SGHAT and CDR2 FQDESV (reference sequence). CDR3 size: 15 residues. V trimming: 3 bases; J trimming: 5 bases; junction bases outside the gene matches: 4. The CDR3 loop reads CASSFRDRDNSPLHF. The DNA for the CDR3 is TGTGCCAGCAGCTTCCGGGACAGAGATAATTCACCCCTCCACTTT.

The rearrangement links TRBV14 to TRBJ2-6, with D maybe TRBD1 (6 bases). CDR3 length: 20 residues. The V gene lost 4 bases and the J gene lost 2 bases, with 24 bases spanning the gap. CDR1 SGHDN and CDR2 FVKESK come from the germline V gene. CDR3 sequence: CASSRLNFRGPRAGANVLTF. The DNA of the CDR3 is TGTGCCAGCAGCCGCCTAAACTTCAGGGGTCCGAGGGCTGGGGCCAACGTCCTGACTTTC.

V and J are TRBV3-1 (or the pseudogene TRBV3-2) and TRBJ1-4; D unresolved. The CDR3 totals 11 residues. The germline gives CDR1 LGHDT, CDR2 YNNKEL (reference sequence). Trimming stripped 1 base from V and 11 bases from J, with 5 bases between. The CDR3 DNA follows: TGTGCCAGCAGCCAAGCTGAGAAACTGTTTTTT. Amino acid sequence: CASSQAEKLFF.

The chain couples TRBV30 to TRBJ2-7; 7 bases fit TRBD1. Germline V gene lookup returns CDR1 GTSNPN and CDR2 SVGIG (reference sequence). The CDR3 is 12 residues long. Germline trimming cut 5 bases from V and 2 bases from J; bases unmatched to any gene: 3. CDR3 in DNA: TGTGCCTGGGACAGGGATGCCTACGAGCAGTACTTC. It is translated as CAWDRDAYEQYF.

In its sample, this clone was seen a few times. The chain couples TRBV2 to TRBJ1-1, with a tentative D call TRBD1 (6 bases). Trimming took off 6 bases at V and 0 bases at J, with 14 bases between the two ends. The CDR3 contains 15 residues. CDR1 SNHLY and CDR2 FYNNEI come from the germline V gene. DNA for the CDR3: TGTGCCAGCAGGGGCGGGGGGACACTGAACACTGAAGCTTTCTTT. Encoded protein: CASRGGGTLNTEAFF.

The V call is TRBV5-8, the J call TRBJ1-5, with no clear D. Germline V gives CDR1 SGHTS, CDR2 YDEGEE. The CDR3 has 17 residues. Trimming stripped 0 bases from V and 5 bases from J, with 18 bases between. The chain's CDR3 is CASSLALRTRADQPQHF. CDR3 in DNA: TGTGCCAGCAGCTTGGCCCTCCGGACTCGAGCGGATCAGCCCCAGCATTTT.

Here the CDR3 reads CASSIGQGASGANVLTF. The DNA of the CDR3 is TGTGCCAGTAGTATAGGGCAGGGGGCCTCTGGGGCCAACGTCCTGACTTTC. V is TRBV19 and J is TRBJ2-6, with 8 bases fitting TRBD1. This CDR3 comprises 17 residues. V gave up 1 base and J gave up 0 bases; unmatched junction bases: 2. Germline values: CDR1 LNHDA, CDR2 SQIVND (reference sequence).